This TCR beta chain was retrieved from a study of identical twins. The J segment lost 5 bases and the V segment lost 6 bases, leaving 15 bases of the junction unmatched. CDR3 length: 16 residues. The germline V gene has CDR1 DFQATT and CDR2 SNEGSKA (reference sequence). From the 5' RACE reads, TCRdb called clonotypes with MiXCR, one entry per CDR3 protein. Here the sample spans over 200,000 distinct CDR3 sequences, over 9.5% being singletons. The table lists this clonotype with many counts. The material sequenced was memory T cells sorted from blood. This clonotype originated in a man in his fifties in good health. The chain combines TRBV20-1 with TRBJ2-5, with 10 nucleotides matching TRBD2. Here the CDR3 reads CSAQGFSGGTQETQYF. DNA of the CDR3: TGCAGTGCCCAGGGATTTAGCGGGGGGACCCAGGAGACCCAGTACTTC.